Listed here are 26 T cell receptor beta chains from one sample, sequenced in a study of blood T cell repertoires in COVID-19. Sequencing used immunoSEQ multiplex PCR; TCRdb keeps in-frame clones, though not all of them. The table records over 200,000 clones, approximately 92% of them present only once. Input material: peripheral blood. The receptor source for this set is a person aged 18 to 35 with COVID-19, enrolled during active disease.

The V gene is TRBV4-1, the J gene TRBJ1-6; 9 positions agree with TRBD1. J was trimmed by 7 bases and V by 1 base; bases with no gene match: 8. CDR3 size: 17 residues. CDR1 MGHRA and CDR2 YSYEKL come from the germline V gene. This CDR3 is CASSQVGTGPVNSPLHF. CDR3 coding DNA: TGCGCCAGCAGCCAAGTTGGGACAGGGCCTGTGAATTCACCCCTCCACTTT.

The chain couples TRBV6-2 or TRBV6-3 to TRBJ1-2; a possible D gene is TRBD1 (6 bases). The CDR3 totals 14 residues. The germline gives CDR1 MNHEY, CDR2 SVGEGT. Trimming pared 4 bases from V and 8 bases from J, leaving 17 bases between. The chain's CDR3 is CASSFPGAVWGYTF. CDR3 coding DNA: TGTGCCAGCAGTTTTCCAGGGGCAGTATGGGGCTACACCTTC.

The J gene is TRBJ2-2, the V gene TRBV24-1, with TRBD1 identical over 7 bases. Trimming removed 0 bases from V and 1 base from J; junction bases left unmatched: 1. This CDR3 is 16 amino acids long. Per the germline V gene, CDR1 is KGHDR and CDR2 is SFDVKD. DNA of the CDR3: TGTGCCACCAGTGATTTGACAGGGGAGAACACCGGGGAGCTGTTTTTT. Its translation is CATSDLTGENTGELFF.

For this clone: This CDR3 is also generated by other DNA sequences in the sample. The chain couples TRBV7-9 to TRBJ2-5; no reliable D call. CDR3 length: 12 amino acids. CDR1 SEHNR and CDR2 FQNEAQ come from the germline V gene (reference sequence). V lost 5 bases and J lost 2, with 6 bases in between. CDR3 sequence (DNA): TGTGCCAGCAGCCCCCCGCAAGAGACCCAGTACTTC. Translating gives CASSPPQETQYF.

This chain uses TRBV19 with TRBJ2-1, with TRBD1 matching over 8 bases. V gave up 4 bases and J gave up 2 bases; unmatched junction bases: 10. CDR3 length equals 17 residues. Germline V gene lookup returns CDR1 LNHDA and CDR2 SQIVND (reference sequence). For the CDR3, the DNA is TGTGCCAGTAGTACCCTGCCCCGACAGGGGCCCTACAATGAGCAGTTCTTC. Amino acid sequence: CASSTLPRQGPYNEQFF.

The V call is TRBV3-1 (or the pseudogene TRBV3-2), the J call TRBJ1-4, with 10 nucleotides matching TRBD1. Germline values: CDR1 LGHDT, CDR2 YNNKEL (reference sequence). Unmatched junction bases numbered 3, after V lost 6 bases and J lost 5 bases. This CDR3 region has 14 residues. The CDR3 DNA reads TGTGCCAGCAGAGCGACAGGGGGCAATGAAAAACTGTTTTTT. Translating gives CASRATGGNEKLFF.

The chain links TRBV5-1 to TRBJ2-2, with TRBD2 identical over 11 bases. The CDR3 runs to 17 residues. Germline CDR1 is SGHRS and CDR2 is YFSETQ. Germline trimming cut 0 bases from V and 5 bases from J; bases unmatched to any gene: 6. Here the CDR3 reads CASSLVLAGVNTGELFF. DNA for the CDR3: TGCGCCAGCAGCTTGGTACTAGCGGGAGTGAATACCGGGGAGCTGTTTTTT.

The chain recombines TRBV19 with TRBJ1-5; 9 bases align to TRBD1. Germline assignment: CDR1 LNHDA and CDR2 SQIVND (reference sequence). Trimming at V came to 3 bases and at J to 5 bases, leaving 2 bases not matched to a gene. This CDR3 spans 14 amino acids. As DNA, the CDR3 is TGTGCCAGTAGTATTACAGGGGGCTATCAGCCCCAGCATTTT. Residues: CASSITGGYQPQHF.

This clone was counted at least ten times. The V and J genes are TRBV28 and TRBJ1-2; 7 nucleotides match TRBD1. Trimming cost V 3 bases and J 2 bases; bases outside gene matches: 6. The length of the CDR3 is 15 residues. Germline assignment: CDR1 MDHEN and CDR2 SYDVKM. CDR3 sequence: CASSLSRDSNYGYTF. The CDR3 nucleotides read TGTGCCAGCAGTTTGAGCCGGGACAGCAACTATGGCTACACCTTC.

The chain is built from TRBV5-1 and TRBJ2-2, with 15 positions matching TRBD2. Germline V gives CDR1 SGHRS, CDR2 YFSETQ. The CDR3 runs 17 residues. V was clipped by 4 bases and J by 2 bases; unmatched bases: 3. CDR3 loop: CASSTGLAGGNTGELFF. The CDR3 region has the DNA TGCGCCAGCAGCACGGGACTAGCGGGAGGTAACACCGGGGAGCTGTTTTTT.

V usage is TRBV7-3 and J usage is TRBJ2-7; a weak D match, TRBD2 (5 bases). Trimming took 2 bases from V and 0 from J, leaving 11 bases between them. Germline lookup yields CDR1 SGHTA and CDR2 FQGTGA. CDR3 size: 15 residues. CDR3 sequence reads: CASSLGLGDSYEQYF. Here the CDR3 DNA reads TGTGCCAGCAGCTTAGGACTCGGTGACTCCTACGAGCAGTACTTC. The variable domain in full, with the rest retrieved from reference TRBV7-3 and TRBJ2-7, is GAGVSQTPSNKVTEKGKYVELRCDPISGHTALYWYRQSLGQGPEFLIYFQGTGAADDSGLPNDRFFAVRPEGSVSTLKIQRTERGDSAVYLCASSLGLGDSYEQYFGPGTRLTVT.

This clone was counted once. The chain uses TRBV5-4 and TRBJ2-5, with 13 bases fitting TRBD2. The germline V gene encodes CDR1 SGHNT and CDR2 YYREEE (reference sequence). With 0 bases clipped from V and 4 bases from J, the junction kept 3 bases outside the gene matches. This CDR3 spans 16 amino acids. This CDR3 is CASSLGTSGGSETQYF. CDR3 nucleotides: TGTGCCAGCAGCTTGGGGACTAGCGGGGGCTCAGAGACCCAGTACTTC.

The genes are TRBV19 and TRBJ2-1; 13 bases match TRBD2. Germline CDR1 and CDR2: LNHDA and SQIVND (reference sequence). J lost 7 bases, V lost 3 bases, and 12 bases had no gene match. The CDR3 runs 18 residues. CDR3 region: CASSMLPWTSGSSNEQFF. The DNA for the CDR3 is TGTGCCAGTAGTATGCTACCTTGGACTAGCGGGAGTTCGAATGAGCAGTTCTTC.

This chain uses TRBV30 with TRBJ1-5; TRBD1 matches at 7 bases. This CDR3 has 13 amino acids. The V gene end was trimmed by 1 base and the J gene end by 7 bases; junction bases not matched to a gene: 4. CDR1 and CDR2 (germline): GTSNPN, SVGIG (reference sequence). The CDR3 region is CAWSGTGDQPQHF. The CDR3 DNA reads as TGTGCCTGGAGTGGGACAGGCGACCAGCCCCAGCATTTT.

The CDR3 coding sequence is TGTGCCAGCAGTCGGGACAGTTATTATGGCTACACCTTC. Protein: CASSRDSYYGYTF. The chain has TRBV12-3 or TRBV12-4 and TRBJ1-2, with 7 bases fitting TRBD1. The CDR3 loop spans 13 amino acids. J lost 5 bases, V lost 5 bases, and 5 bases had no gene match.

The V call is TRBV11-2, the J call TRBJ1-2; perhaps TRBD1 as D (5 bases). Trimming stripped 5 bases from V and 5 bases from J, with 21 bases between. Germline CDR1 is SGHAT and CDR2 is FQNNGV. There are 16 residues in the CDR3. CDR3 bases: TGTGCCAGCAGCCATCGTCCGGCAGGGCCGACATATGGCTACACCTTC. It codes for CASSHRPAGPTYGYTF.

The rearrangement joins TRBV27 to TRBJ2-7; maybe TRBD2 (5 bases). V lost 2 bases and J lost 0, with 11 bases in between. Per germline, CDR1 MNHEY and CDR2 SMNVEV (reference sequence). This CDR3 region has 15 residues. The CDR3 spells CASSLIEGSSYEQYF. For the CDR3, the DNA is TGTGCCAGCAGTTTAATAGAGGGTTCCTCCTACGAGCAGTACTTC.

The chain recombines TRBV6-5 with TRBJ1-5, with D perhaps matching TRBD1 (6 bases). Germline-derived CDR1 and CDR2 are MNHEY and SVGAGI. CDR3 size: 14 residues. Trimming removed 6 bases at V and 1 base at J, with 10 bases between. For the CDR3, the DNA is TGTGCCAGCAGACGAGGACAGAGCAATCAGCCCCAGCATTTT. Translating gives CASRRGQSNQPQHF.

The CDR3 bases are TGTGCCAGCAGCTTAGGTGATAGCCTGACGCAGTATTTT. As protein: CASSLGDSLTQYF. This chain joins TRBV7-8 and TRBJ2-3; D gene uncertain. The CDR3 is 13 residues long. Germline V gives CDR1 SGHVS, CDR2 FQNEAQ. V was pared by 1 base and J by 9 bases, with 11 bases between.

This CDR3 reads CASRRRQGADTEAFF. The CDR3 nucleotides are TGTGCCAGCAGAAGGAGACAGGGGGCCGACACTGAAGCTTTCTTT. The chain employs TRBV5-8 and TRBJ1-1; 10 bases line up with TRBD1. The CDR3 has 15 amino acids. With V trimmed by 5 bases and J by 3 bases, 7 bases remained unmatched. From germline, CDR1 is SGHTS and CDR2 YDEGEE. Together with reference TRBV5-8 and TRBJ1-1, the CDR3 gives the full variable domain: EAGVTQSPTHLIKTRGQQATLRCSPISGHTSVYWYQQALGLGLQFLLWYDEGEERNRGNFPPRFSGRQFPNYSSELNVNALELEDSALYLCASRRRQGADTEAFFGQGTRLTVV.

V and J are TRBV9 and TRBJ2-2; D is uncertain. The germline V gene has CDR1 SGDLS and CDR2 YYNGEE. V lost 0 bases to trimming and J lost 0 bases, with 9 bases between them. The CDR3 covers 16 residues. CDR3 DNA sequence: TGTGCCAGCAGCGTAGACGGCGGAGCGAACACCGGGGAGCTGTTTTTT. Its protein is CASSVDGGANTGELFF.

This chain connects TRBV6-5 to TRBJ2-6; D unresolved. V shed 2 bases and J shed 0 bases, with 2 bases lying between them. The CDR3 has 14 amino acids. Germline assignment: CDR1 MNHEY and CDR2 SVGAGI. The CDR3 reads CASSYRSGANVLTF. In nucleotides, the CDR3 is TGTGCCAGCAGTTACCGCTCTGGGGCCAACGTCCTGACTTTC.

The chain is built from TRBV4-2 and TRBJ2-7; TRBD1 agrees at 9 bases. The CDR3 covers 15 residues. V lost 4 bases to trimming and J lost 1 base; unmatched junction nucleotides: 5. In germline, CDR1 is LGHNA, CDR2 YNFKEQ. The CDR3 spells CASSPEGQGSYEQYF. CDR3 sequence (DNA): TGTGCCAGCAGCCCAGAGGGACAGGGATCCTACGAGCAGTACTTC.

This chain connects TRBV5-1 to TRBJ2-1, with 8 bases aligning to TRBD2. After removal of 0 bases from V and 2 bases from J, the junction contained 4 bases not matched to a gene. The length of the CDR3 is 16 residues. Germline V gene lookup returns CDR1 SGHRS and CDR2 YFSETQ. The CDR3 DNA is TGCGCCAGCAGCTTGGAGACTAGCGCAGCCTACAATGAGCAGTTCTTC. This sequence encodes CASSLETSAAYNEQFF. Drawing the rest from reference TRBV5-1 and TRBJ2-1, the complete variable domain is KAGVTQTPRYLIKTRGQQVTLSCSPISGHRSVSWYQQTPGQGLQFLFEYFSETQRNKGNFPGRFSGRQFSNSRSEMNVSTLELGDSALYLCASSLETSAAYNEQFFGPGTRLTVL.

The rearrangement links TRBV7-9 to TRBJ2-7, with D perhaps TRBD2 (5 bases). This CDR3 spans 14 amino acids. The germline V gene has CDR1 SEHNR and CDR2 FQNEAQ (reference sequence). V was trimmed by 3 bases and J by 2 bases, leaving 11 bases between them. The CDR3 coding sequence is TGTGCCAGCAGCTTGAGTGAGCGGCCCTACGAGCAGTACTTC. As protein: CASSLSERPYEQYF.

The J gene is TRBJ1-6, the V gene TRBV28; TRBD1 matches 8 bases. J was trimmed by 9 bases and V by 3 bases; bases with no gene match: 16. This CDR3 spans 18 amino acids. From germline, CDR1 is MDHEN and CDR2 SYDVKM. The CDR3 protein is CASSFRRLTETGVSPLHF. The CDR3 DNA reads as TGTGCCAGCAGTTTCCGCCGATTGACCGAGACAGGGGTTTCACCCCTCCACTTT. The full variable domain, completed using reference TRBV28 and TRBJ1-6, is DVKVTQSSRYLVKRTGEKVFLECVQDMDHENMFWYRQDPGLGLRLIYFSYDVKMKEKGDIPEGYSVSREKKERFSLILESASTNQTSMYLCASSFRRLTETGVSPLHFGNGTRLTVT.